The rows below give T cell receptor beta chains drawn from one sample of a study of glioma-infiltrating T cells after dendritic cell vaccination. TCRdb keeps only in-frame clones here, not all; method: immunoSEQ multiplex PCR. The sample carries 85,000 to 100,000 clones, over 75% recorded once. The source material was blood, sampled after dendritic cell vaccination. The receptors originated from a human donor with glioblastoma. Both conserved end residues are part of each CDR3. A D gene is named only where the DNA matches it firmly. For some rows the clone size is stated as once, few or many, or as a class when expanded; others skip it.

j_call: TRBJ2-4
d_call: TRBD1
v_call: TRBV19
clone_size: few
cdr3_aa: CASSPHSGTAGTKNIQYF
cdr3_nt: TGTGCCAGTAGTCCTCACTCCGGGACAGCCGGAACCAAAAACATTCAGTACTTC

j_call: TRBJ1-1
d_call: TRBD1
v_call: TRBV5-1
clone_size: -
cdr3_aa: CASSRGQAGAEAFF
cdr3_nt: TGCGCCAGCAGCCGCGGACAGGCCGGGGCTGAAGCTTTCTTT

j_call: TRBJ1-2
d_call: TRBD1
v_call: TRBV6-5
clone_size: -
cdr3_aa: CASSSQGGPGGYTF
cdr3_nt: TGTGCCAGCAGTTCCCAGGGGGGCCCGGGGGGCTACACCTTC

j_call: TRBJ1-2
d_call: -
v_call: TRBV15
clone_size: -
cdr3_aa: CATSRLVYGYTF
cdr3_nt: TGTGCCACCAGCAGATTAGTATATGGCTACACCTTC

j_call: TRBJ2-2
d_call: TRBD1
v_call: TRBV13
clone_size: -
cdr3_aa: CASGQGAPAGELFF
cdr3_nt: TGTGCCAGCGGACAGGGGGCGCCCGCCGGGGAGCTGTTTTTT

j_call: TRBJ2-7
d_call: TRBD2
v_call: TRBV7-9
clone_size: few
cdr3_aa: CASIVASGGYEQYF
cdr3_nt: TGTGCCAGCATTGTCGCTAGCGGGGGATACGAGCAGTACTTC

j_call: TRBJ2-1
d_call: TRBD2
v_call: TRBV28
clone_size: -
cdr3_aa: CASSLSGLAGPYNEQFF
cdr3_nt: TGTGCCAGCAGTTTATCGGGGCTAGCGGGCCCCTACAATGAGCAGTTCTTC

j_call: TRBJ2-2
d_call: -
v_call: TRBV10-3
clone_size: -
cdr3_aa: CAITVQGLTGELFF
cdr3_nt: TGTGCCATCACCGTGCAGGGGTTAACCGGGGAGCTGTTTTTT

j_call: TRBJ1-1
d_call: -
v_call: TRBV19
clone_size: -
cdr3_aa: CASTKTEEAFF
cdr3_nt: TGTGCCAGTACCAAGACAGAAGAAGCTTTCTTT

j_call: TRBJ2-5
d_call: TRBD1
v_call: TRBV5-1
clone_size: -
cdr3_aa: CASSPGTGETQYF
cdr3_nt: TGCGCCAGCAGTCCCGGGACAGGGGAGACCCAGTACTTC

j_call: TRBJ2-5
d_call: TRBD1
v_call: TRBV5-1
clone_size: once
cdr3_aa: CASSYGTGQGGRETQYF
cdr3_nt: TGCGCCAGCAGCTACGGAACGGGACAGGGAGGGCGAGAGACCCAGTACTTC

j_call: TRBJ2-5
d_call: TRBD1
v_call: TRBV15
clone_size: -
cdr3_aa: CATSRGQGAETQYF
cdr3_nt: TGTGCCACCAGCAGAGGACAGGGGGCTGAGACCCAGTACTTC

j_call: TRBJ2-1
d_call: TRBD2
v_call: TRBV27
clone_size: -
cdr3_aa: CASSFQGLAGKLTYNEQFF
cdr3_nt: TGTGCCAGCAGTTTCCAGGGGCTAGCGGGGAAACTGACCTACAATGAGCAGTTCTTC

j_call: TRBJ1-1
d_call: -
v_call: TRBV7-9
clone_size: -
cdr3_aa: CASSYRGGTEAFF
cdr3_nt: TGTGCCAGCAGCTATCGGGGGGGCACTGAAGCTTTCTTT

j_call: TRBJ1-1
d_call: -
v_call: TRBV7-2
clone_size: -
cdr3_aa: CASSSRSGTGTEAFF
cdr3_nt: TGTGCCAGCAGCTCACGTTCGGGGACTGGGACTGAAGCTTTCTTT

j_call: TRBJ2-7
d_call: -
v_call: TRBV27
clone_size: -
cdr3_aa: CASSLQGTVPYEQYF
cdr3_nt: TGTGCCAGCAGTTTACAGGGTACCGTCCCCTACGAGCAGTACTTC

j_call: TRBJ2-5
d_call: -
v_call: TRBV7-8
clone_size: -
cdr3_aa: CASSSSGGSNGETQYF
cdr3_nt: TGTGCCAGCAGTTCTTCAGGGGGGTCGAACGGGGAGACCCAGTACTTC

j_call: TRBJ1-5
d_call: TRBD1
v_call: TRBV30
clone_size: -
cdr3_aa: CAWSVQGGREPQHF
cdr3_nt: TGTGCCTGGAGTGTACAAGGGGGCCGAGAGCCCCAGCATTTT

j_call: TRBJ2-1
d_call: TRBD2
v_call: TRBV27
clone_size: -
cdr3_aa: CASTNGGNEQFF
cdr3_nt: TGTGCCAGCACCAACGGGGGGAATGAGCAGTTCTTC